This T cell receptor (beta chain) derives from a study of blood T cell repertoires in COVID-19. About the study: COVID-19 samples from acute and convalescent phases originated in the United States, Italy and Spain. The analysed material was cDNA or gDNA that came from T cells, B-cell-depleted T cells, or PBMCs.

Per the original methods: Reference gene primers were amplified, and this amplification served to estimate nucleated cell counts. Clones were sequenced by immunoSEQ multiplex PCR, and TCRdb holds only the in-frame ones, with some missing. V and J calls and clone size come straight from that table; D and trimming were deduced from the DNA. The sample has tens of thousands of clones; around 91% are singletons. The TCR sequence derives from a human donor in a cohort sampled during active COVID-19. The sample was peripheral blood.

The CDR3 DNA reads TGTGCCAGCAGTGAGGGGCAGGGGGCTTTGTCACCCCTCCACTTT. Its protein product is CASSEGQGALSPLHF. This sequence joins TRBV6-4 and TRBJ1-6, with 8 bases fitting TRBD1. The CDR3 has 15 residues. The V gene's germline CDR1 is MRHNA and CDR2 SNTAGT. The junction had 8 bases not matched to a gene; V was cut back by 3 bases and J by 10 bases.